This T cell receptor (beta chain) was identified in a study of cytomegalovirus exposure and HLA in healthy donors. The primer mix had 60 Vbeta and 13 Jbeta primers. Sequencing used immunoSEQ multiplex PCR; TCRdb keeps in-frame clones, though not all of them. The data show around 130,000 clones, 75% to 90% seen once. In germline, CDR1 is SQVTM, CDR2 ANQGSEA. This CDR3 comprises 13 residues. This sequence was found in a middle-aged woman in good health and CMV-seronegative. This sequence joins TRBV29-1 and TRBJ2-1, with 8 bases lining up with TRBD1. Sequences were obtained from PBMCs. This chain's CDR3 is CTTGTGTYNEQFF. The DNA of the CDR3 is TGCACCACAGGGACAGGTACCTACAATGAGCAGTTCTTC.